The sequence of this T cell receptor beta chain was determined in a study of cytomegalovirus exposure and HLA in healthy donors. The study, taken as a whole, reports: While the bulk of TCR sequences proved rare, some public TCRs turned up in many donors. The CMV antigen specificity of a few CMV-associated chains was confirmed through in vitro analysis.

As regards this clone: The antigen is undetermined.

The CDR3 runs to 16 residues. With 5 bases clipped from V and 4 bases from J, the junction kept 10 bases outside the gene matches. CDR1 is LNHDA, CDR2 SQIVND, per germline (reference sequence). The PCR used 60 Vbeta and 13 Jbeta primers. The data were produced by immunoSEQ multiplex PCR, yet TCRdb's version contains in-frame clones alone and is incomplete. The sample table includes tens of thousands of clones. The origin of this receptor is a man between 50 and 59 years old in good health and CMV-seropositive. Input material: PBMCs. V and J are TRBV19 and TRBJ1-2, with 10 bases matching TRBD1. CDR3 bases: TGTGCCAGTAGTCCTCCGACAGGGGGCGCAAGCTATGGCTACACCTTC. The encoded protein is CASSPPTGGASYGYTF.